The text below deals with one T cell receptor beta chain. The antigen is unknown. The sample has other DNA sequences that encode this CDR3 too. Clones were sequenced by immunoSEQ multiplex PCR, and TCRdb holds only the in-frame ones, with some missing. Here the sample table reports around 150,000 clones. The sample originates from a study of T cell responses to AZD1222 COVID-19 vaccine. Broader study findings: Clonal diversity was possibly underestimated; the donors were predominantly white British and more often female. Following two doses of AZD1222, Spike-specific TCR breadth and depth rose. The span of vaccine-associated CD4 TCRs extended across spike, with dominance at 160-218 and 743-854.

The CDR3 spans 13 residues. V was pared by 5 bases and J by 4 bases, with 8 bases between. Germline V lookup: CDR1 SGHNT, CDR2 YENEEA. This receptor was obtained from an adult in good health. Sample: peripheral blood. The chain couples TRBV11-3 to TRBJ2-2; TRBD2 is a possible D gene (5 bases). The CDR3 sequence is CASSLRGTGELFF. CDR3 nucleotide sequence: TGTGCCAGCAGCCTTCGGGGCACCGGGGAGCTGTTTTTT.